This T cell receptor (beta chain) appears in the sequencing data of a study of T cell changes during pregnancy in multiple sclerosis. Clones were sequenced by immunoSEQ multiplex PCR, and TCRdb holds only the in-frame ones, with some missing. The sample contains approximately 100,000 clones, roughly 93% of which appear only once. The input for sequencing was peripheral blood, taken in the first trimester of pregnancy. The receptor's source is a female donor with multiple sclerosis, enrolled in a pregnancy study.

The CDR3 DNA sequence: TGTGCCAGCAGCTTAGACAGGGGTATAGCCCTAAAGGGCTACACCTTC. It is translated as CASSLDRGIALKGYTF. The rearrangement links TRBV11-2 to TRBJ1-2; D may be TRBD1 (6 bases). Germline-derived CDR1 and CDR2 are SGHAT and FQNNGV. V lost 0 bases and J 8 bases, leaving 19 bases between the germline ends. This CDR3 contains 16 residues.